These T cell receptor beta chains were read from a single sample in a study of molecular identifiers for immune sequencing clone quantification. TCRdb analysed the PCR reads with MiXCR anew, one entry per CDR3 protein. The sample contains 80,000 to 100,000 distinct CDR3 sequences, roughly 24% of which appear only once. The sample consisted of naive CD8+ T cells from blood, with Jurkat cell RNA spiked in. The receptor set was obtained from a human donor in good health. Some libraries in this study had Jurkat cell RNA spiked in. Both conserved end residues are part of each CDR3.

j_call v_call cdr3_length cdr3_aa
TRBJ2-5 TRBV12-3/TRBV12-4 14 CASSLSGFGETQYF
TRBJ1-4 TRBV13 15 CAISPPGQGYEKLFF
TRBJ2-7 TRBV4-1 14 CASSQYQNSYEQYF
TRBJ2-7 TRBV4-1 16 CASSPAPGLARYEQYF
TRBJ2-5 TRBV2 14 CASSLAGGQETQYF
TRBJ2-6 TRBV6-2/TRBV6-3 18 CASSYRDKVSSGANVLTF
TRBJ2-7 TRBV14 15 CASSPGEVFGYEQYF
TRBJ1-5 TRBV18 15 CASSPRTGQNQPQHF
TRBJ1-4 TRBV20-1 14 CSAIPGTTNEKLFF
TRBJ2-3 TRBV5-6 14 CASSLFQVTDTQYF
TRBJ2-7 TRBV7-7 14 CASSPDRYSYEQYF
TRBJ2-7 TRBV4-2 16 CASSQGATGGGYEQCF
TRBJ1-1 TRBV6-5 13 CASSLGTGTEAFF
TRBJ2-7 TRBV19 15 CASSPGPTTSYEQYF
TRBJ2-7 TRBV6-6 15 CASTLIPGLAKQQYF
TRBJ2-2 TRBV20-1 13 CSARAGNTGELFF
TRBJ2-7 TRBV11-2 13 CASSVGPSYEQYF
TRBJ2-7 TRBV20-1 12 CSARTGEVEQYF
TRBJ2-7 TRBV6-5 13 CASSYSTGTEQYF
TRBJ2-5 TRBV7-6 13 CASSLGGTETQYF
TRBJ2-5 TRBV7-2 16 CASSLLAGGPSETQYF
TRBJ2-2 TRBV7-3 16 CASSPRQYEDTGELFF
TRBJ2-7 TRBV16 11 CASSPRGEQYF
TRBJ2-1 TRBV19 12 CASSDRVNEQFF
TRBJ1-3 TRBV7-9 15 CASSFDTGAVNTIYF
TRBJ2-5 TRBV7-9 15 CASSRGQQYQETQYF
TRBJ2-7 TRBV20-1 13 CSARIQGSYEQYF
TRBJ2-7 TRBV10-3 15 CALSESLGPPYEQYF
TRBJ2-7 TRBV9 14 CASSPYLAGGEQYF
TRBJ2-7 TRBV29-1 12 CSALIQGYEQYF
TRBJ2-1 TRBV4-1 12 CASSHTENEQFF
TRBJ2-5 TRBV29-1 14 CSVEWQGAGETQYF
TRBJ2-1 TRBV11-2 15 CASSLSAGAGNEQFF
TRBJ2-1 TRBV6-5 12 CASSIRGNEQSF
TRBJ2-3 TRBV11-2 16 CASSLVEGLGTDTQYF
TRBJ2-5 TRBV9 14 CASSAWTGEETQYF
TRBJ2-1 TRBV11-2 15 CASSPMRGVGNGQFF
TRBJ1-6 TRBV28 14 CASSMTGFGSPLHF
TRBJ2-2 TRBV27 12 CASSLLNGELFF
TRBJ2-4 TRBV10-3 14 CAISESLSSNTQYF
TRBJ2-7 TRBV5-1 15 CASSLGGGAFYEQYF
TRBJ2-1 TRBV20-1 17 CSARDTLDTSSYNEQFF
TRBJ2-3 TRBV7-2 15 CASSFLGQSTDTQYF
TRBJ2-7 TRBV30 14 CAWSVLGRSYEQYF
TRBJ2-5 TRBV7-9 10 CASSRETQYF
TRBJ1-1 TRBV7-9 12 CASSLERSEAFF
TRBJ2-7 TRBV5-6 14 CASRRDSHLYEQYF
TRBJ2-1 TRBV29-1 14 CSVEGYSSYNEQFF
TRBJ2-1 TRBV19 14 CASSTQSSYNEQFF
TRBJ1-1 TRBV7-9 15 CASSPTGSGKTEAFF
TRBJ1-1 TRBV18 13 CASSPDWETEAFF
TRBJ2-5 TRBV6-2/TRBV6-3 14 CASSYSAPQETQYF
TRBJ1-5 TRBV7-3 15 CASSLRCWRNQPQHF